One and the same sample provided the 14 T cell receptor beta chains below, sequenced in a study of CXCR3-negative and CXCR3-positive naive CD8 T cells. The TRB libraries of cDNA were built by UMI-labeled 5' RACE. TCRdb reprocessed the 5' RACE reads, with one entry per CDR3 protein and no DNA. This sample's table reports around 81,000 distinct CDR3 sequences. Sequencing was performed on naive CXCR3- CD8+ T cells from blood. Subset: CD45RO-CCR7+CD27+CD95- naive CD8+ T cells lacking CXCR3 (TNR3-). The receptors derive from a human donor in good health. Some clones in this sample may be carry-over from other donors' samples.

The rearrangement joins TRBV7-9 to TRBJ2-2; TCRdb returns TRBD1, unconfirmable since there is no DNA. CDR1 is SEHNR and CDR2 is FQNEAQ in the germline V gene (reference sequence). The CDR3 spans 17 residues. CDR3: CASSLQGERSNTGELFF.

This chain connects TRBV10-3 to TRBJ2-7. CDR1 is ENHRY, CDR2 SYGVKD, per germline. This CDR3 region has 14 residues. CDR3 sequence: CAISESGLRDEQYF.

This chain uses TRBV29-1 with TRBJ2-7; TCRdb picks TRBD1, but there is no DNA to check that call. In germline, CDR1 is SQVTM, CDR2 ANQGSEA. There are 14 residues in the CDR3. The CDR3 reads CSVQGALNSYEQYF.

The rearrangement links TRBV7-9 to TRBJ1-1. The CDR3 covers 13 residues. The germline V gene has CDR1 SEHNR and CDR2 FQNEAQ (reference sequence). The CDR3 here is CASSLGRGIEAFF.

This sequence joins TRBV9 and TRBJ2-6. Per germline, CDR1 SGDLS and CDR2 YYNGEE. CDR3 length equals 15 residues. CDR3 amino acids: CASSVGGSGANVLTF.

V gene TRBV5-1 combines with J gene TRBJ2-1; TCRdb returns TRBD2, unconfirmable since there is no DNA. This CDR3 contains 19 residues. Germline loops: CDR1 SGHRS, CDR2 YFSETQ. Here the CDR3 reads CASSLGLAGGSYSYNEQFF.

This chain joins TRBV7-8 and TRBJ2-7; with no DNA, the TCRdb D assignment of TRBD1 cannot be verified. CDR1 and CDR2 from the germline V gene are SGHVS and FQNEAQ. The CDR3 has 16 residues. CDR3 sequence reads: CASSLVGQLKLYEQYF. The whole variable domain, filled in from reference TRBV7-8 and TRBJ2-7, reads GAGVSQSPRYKVAKRGQDVALRCDPISGHVSLFWYQQALGQGPEFLTYFQNEAQLDKSGLPSDRFFAERPEGSVSTLKIQRTQQEDSAVYLCASSLVGQLKLYEQYFGPGTRLTVT.

This chain uses TRBV15 with TRBJ1-2. The CDR3 loop spans 15 amino acids. The V gene's germline CDR1 is LNHNV and CDR2 YYDKDF (reference sequence). CDR3 residues: CATSRELTGRDGYTF.

The gene calls are TRBV7-8 and TRBJ2-7; TCRdb's D call of TRBD1 is untestable without DNA. The germline gives CDR1 SGHVS, CDR2 FQNEAQ. The CDR3 length is 14 residues. The CDR3: CASSAVGGMYEQYF.

The chain joins TRBV5-1 to TRBJ2-7; TCRdb's D gene call, TRBD1, goes unchecked for lack of DNA. The CDR3 extends over 16 amino acids. CDR1 and CDR2 from the germline V gene are SGHRS and YFSETQ. The CDR3: CASSLGQGEISYEQYF.

The V gene is TRBV29-1, the J gene TRBJ2-7. The CDR3 is made up of 12 amino acids. Germline CDR1 reads SQVTM; CDR2 reads ANQGSEA. CDR3 sequence reads: CSAMGSTYEQYF.

The chain joins TRBV2 to TRBJ2-5; TCRdb calls TRBD1, which cannot be checked without DNA. This CDR3 is 15 amino acids long. Germline V gives CDR1 SNHLY, CDR2 FYNNEI. The CDR3 loop reads CASSPGQGTLVTQYF.

By frequency, this clonotype registers medium-sized. The rearrangement uses TRBV11-3 and TRBJ2-1; without DNA, the TCRdb call of TRBD1 cannot be checked. Per germline, CDR1 SGHNT and CDR2 YENEEA. The CDR3 loop spans 17 amino acids. The CDR3 sequence is CASSPEAPGDGNNEQFF.

The V and J genes are TRBV28 and TRBJ2-2; TCRdb proposes TRBD1, but this gene call is untestable without DNA. CDR1 and CDR2 (germline): MDHEN, SYDVKM. CDR3 length equals 14 residues. The CDR3 spells CASSFRGWAGELFF.